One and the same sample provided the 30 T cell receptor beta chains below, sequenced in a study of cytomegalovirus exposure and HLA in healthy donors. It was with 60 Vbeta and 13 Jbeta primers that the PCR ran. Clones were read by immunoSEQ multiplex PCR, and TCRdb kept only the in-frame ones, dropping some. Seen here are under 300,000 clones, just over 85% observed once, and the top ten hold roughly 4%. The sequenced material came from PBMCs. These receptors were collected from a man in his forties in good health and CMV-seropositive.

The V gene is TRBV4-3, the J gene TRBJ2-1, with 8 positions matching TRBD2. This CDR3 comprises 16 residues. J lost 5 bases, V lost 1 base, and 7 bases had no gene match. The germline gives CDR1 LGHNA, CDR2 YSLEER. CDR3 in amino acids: CASSQVAGRGNNEQFF. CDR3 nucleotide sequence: TGCGCCAGCAGCCAAGTGGCCGGGAGGGGTAACAATGAGCAGTTCTTC.

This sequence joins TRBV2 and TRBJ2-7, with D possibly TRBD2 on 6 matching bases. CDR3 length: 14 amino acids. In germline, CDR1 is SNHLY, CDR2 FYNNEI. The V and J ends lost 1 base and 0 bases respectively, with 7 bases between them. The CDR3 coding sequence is TGTGCCAGCAGTGAAGACGGGAGCTCCTACGAGCAGTACTTC. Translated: CASSEDGSSYEQYF.

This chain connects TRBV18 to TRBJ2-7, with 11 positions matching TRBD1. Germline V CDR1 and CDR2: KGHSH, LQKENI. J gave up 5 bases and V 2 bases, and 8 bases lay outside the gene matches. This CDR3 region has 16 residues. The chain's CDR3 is CASSPGTGGRYNEQYF. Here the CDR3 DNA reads TGTGCCAGCTCACCAGGGACAGGGGGACGTTACAACGAGCAGTACTTC.

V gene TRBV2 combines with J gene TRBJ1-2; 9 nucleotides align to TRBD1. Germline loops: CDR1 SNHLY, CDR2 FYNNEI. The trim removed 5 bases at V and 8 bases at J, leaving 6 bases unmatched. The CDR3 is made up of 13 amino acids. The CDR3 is CASSSGTGSGYTF. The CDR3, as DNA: TGTGCCAGCAGTTCCGGGACAGGGTCGGGCTACACCTTC.

The CDR3: CASSLDEVQETQYF. The CDR3, as DNA: TGTGCCAGCAGCTTAGATGAGGTCCAAGAGACCCAGTACTTC. The V call is TRBV7-9, the J call TRBJ2-5, with D unresolved. V lost 1 base, J lost 1 base, and 7 bases lay in between. The CDR3 extends over 14 amino acids. Germline lookup yields CDR1 SEHNR and CDR2 FQNEAQ (reference sequence).

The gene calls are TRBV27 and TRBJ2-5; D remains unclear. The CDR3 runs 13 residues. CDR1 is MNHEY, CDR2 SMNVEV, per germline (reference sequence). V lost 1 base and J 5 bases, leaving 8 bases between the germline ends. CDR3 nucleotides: TGTGCCAGCAGTTTATGGCCTTTGGAGACCCAGTACTTC. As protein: CASSLWPLETQYF.

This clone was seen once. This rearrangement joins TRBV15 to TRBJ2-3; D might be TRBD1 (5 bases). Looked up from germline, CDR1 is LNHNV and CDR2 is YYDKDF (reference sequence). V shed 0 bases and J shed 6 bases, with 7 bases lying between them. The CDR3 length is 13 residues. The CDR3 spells CATSREGPDTQYF. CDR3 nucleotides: TGTGCCACCAGCAGAGAGGGGCCCGATACGCAGTATTTT.

Here the CDR3 reads CASSLTSGALTGELFF. Here the CDR3 DNA reads TGCGCCAGCAGCCTGACTAGCGGTGCGTTGACCGGGGAGCTGTTTTTT. The V and J genes are TRBV10-1 and TRBJ2-2; 9 positions agree with TRBD2. The CDR3 runs to 16 residues. The germline CDR1 and CDR2 sequences are WNHNN and SYGVQD (reference sequence). V lost 6 bases, J lost 5 bases, and 10 bases stayed unmatched.

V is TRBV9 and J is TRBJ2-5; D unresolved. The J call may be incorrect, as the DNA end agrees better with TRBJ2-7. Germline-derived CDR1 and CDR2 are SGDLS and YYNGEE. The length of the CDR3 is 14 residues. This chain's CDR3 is CASSVGSGSYEQYF. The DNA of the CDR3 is TGTGCCAGCAGCGTAGGATCAGGATCCTACGAGCAGTACTTC.

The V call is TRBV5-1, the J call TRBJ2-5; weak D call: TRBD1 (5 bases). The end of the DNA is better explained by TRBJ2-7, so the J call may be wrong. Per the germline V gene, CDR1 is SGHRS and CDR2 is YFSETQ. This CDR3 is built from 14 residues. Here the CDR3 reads CASSLAGPHYEQYF. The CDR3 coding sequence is TGCGCCAGCAGCTTAGCAGGGCCCCACTACGAGCAGTACTTC.

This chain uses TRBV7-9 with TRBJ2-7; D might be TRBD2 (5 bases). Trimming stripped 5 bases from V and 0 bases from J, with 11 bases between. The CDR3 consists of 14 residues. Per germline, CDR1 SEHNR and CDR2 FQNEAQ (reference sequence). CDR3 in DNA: TGTGCCAGCAGCGAGGGCACCCGCTCCTACGAGCAGTACTTC. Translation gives CASSEGTRSYEQYF.

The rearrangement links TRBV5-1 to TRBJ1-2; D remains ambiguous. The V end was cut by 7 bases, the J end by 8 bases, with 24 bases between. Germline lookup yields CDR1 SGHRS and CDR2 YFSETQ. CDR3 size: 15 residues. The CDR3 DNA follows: TGCGCCAGCCGACCCCTGACTGAAAGTCCTATAGGCTACACCTTC. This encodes CASRPLTESPIGYTF.

The chain's CDR3 is CASSYSSEDPGQFF. CDR3 sequence (DNA): TGTGCCAGCAGTTACTCGTCGGAGGATCCCGGCCAGTTCTTC. This chain connects TRBV6-6 to TRBJ2-1, with D possibly TRBD2 on 5 matching bases. The germline gives CDR1 MNHNY, CDR2 SVGAGI (reference sequence). V shed 0 bases and J shed 13 bases, with 16 bases lying between them. The CDR3 has 14 residues.

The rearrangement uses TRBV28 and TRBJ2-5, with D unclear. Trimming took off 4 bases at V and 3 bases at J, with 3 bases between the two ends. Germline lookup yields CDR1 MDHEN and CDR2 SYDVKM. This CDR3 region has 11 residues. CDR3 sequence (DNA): TGTGCCAGCAGTTCAAAAGAGACCCAGTACTTC. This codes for CASSSKETQYF. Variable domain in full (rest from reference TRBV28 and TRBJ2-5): DVKVTQSSRYLVKRTGEKVFLECVQDMDHENMFWYRQDPGLGLRLIYFSYDVKMKEKGDIPEGYSVSREKKERFSLILESASTNQTSMYLCASSSKETQYFGPGTRLLVL.

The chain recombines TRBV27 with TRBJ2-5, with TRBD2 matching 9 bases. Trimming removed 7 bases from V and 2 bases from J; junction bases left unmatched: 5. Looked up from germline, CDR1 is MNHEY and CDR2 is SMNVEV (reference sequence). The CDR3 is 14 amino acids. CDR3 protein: CASKSTSGQETQYF. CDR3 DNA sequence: TGTGCCAGCAAATCGACTAGCGGACAAGAGACCCAGTACTTC.

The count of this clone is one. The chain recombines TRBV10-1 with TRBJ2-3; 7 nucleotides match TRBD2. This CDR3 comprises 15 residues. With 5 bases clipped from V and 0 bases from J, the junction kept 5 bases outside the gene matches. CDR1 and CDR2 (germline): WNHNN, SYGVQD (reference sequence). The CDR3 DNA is TGCGCCAGCAGTTCTCTAGCGGAGAGCACAGATACGCAGTATTTT. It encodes CASSSLAESTDTQYF.

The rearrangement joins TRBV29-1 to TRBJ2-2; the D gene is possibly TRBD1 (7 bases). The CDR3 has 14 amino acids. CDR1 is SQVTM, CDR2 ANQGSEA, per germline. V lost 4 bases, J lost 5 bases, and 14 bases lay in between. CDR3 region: CSVGPGGSTGELFF. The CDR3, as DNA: TGCAGCGTTGGTCCAGGGGGGAGTACCGGGGAGCTGTTTTTT.

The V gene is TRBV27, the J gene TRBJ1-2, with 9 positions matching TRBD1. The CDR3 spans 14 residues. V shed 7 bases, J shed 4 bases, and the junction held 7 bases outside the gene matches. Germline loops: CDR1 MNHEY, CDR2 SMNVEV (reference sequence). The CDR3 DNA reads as TGTGCCAGCACCAGGGGGACAGGGAGCTATGGCTACACCTTC. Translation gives CASTRGTGSYGYTF.

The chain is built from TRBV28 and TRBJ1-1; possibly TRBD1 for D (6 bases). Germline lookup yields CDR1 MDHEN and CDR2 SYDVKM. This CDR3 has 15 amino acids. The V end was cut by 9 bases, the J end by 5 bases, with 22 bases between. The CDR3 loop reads CASLPSGEGWTEAFF. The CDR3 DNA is TGTGCCAGTTTACCCTCAGGGGAAGGGTGGACTGAAGCTTTCTTT.

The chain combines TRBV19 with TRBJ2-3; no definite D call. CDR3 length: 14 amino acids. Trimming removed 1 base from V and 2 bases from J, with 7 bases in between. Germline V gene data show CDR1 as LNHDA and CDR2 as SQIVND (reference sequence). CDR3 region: CASSIGRITDTQYF. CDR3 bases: TGTGCCAGTAGTATAGGGCGGATCACAGATACGCAGTATTTT.

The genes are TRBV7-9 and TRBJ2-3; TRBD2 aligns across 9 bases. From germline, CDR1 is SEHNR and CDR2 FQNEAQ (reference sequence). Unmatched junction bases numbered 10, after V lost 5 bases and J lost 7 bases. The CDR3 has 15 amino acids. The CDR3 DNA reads TGTGCCAGCAGCAGTCCTAGCGGGACAAGGCATACGCAGTATTTT. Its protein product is CASSSPSGTRHTQYF.

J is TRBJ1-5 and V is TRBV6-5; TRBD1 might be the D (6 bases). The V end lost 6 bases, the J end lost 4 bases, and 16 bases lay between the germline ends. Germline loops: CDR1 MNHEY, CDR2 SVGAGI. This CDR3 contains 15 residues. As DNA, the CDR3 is TGTGCCAGCAGCCCGAGGGGGGGGCCAAATCAGCCCCAGCATTTT. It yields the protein CASSPRGGPNQPQHF.

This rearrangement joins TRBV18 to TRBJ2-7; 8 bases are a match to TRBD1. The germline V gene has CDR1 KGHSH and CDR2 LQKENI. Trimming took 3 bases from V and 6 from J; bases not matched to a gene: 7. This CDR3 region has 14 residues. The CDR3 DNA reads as TGTGCCAGCTCACCGACAGGGGAACCTGGCGAGCAGTACTTC. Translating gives CASSPTGEPGEQYF.

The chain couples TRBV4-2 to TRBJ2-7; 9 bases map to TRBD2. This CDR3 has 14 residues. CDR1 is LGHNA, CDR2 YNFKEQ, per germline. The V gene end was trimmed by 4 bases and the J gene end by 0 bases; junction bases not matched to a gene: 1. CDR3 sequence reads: CASSRLADSYEQYF. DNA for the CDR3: TGTGCCAGCAGCCGACTAGCGGACTCCTACGAGCAGTACTTC.

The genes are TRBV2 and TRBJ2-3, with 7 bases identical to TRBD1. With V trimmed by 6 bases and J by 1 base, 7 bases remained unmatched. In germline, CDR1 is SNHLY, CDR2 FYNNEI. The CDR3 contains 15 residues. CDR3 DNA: TGTGCCAGCAGGAAGGACAGGTGGGGCACAGATACGCAGTATTTT. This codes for CASRKDRWGTDTQYF.

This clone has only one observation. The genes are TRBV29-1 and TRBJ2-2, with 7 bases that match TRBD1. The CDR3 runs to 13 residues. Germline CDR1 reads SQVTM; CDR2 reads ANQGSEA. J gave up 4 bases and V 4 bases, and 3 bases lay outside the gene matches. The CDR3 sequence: CSVGTGSTGELFF. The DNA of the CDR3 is TGCAGCGTTGGGACAGGTAGCACCGGGGAGCTGTTTTTT.

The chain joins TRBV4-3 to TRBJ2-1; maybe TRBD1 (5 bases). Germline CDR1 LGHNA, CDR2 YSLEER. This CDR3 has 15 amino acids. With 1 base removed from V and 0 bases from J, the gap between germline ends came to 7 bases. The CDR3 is CASSQGQGSYNEQFF. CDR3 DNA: TGCGCCAGCAGCCAAGGGCAGGGCTCCTACAATGAGCAGTTCTTC.

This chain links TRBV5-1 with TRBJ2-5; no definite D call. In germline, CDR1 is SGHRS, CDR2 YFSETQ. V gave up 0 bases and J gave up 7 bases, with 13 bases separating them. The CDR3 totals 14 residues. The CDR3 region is CASSLATDYVTQYF. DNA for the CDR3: TGCGCCAGCAGCTTGGCCACAGATTACGTGACCCAGTACTTC.

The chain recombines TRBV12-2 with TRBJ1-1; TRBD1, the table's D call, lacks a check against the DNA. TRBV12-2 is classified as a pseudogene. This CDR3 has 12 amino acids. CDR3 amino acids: CAWDRGKGEAFF. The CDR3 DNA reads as TGTGCATGGGACAGGGGCAAGGGTGAAGCTTTCTTT.

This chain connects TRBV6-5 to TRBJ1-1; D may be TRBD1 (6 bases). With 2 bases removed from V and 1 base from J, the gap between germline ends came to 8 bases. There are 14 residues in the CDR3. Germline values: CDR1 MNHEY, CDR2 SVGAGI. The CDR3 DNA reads TGTGCCAGCAGTTACGGGACAAGGAACACTGAAGCTTTCTTT. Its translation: CASSYGTRNTEAFF.